Presented here are 12 T cell receptor beta chains from one specimen sequenced in a study of cytomegalovirus exposure and HLA in healthy donors. A multiplex PCR was run with 60 Vbeta primers and 13 Jbeta primers. Sequenced by immunoSEQ multiplex PCR; TCRdb stores in-frame clones only, minus some. The repertoire holds approximately 100,000 clones, with 60% to 85% as singletons. Source material: PBMCs. Receptor source: a woman aged 35 to 49 in good health and CMV-seronegative.

The chain combines TRBV5-6 with TRBJ1-2; D gene uncertain. CDR1 and CDR2 from the germline V gene are SGHDT and YYEEEE. There are 11 residues in the CDR3. Trimming shortened V by 4 bases and J by 8 bases, and 9 bases separated the two germline ends. The CDR3 DNA reads TGTGCCAGCAGCCTAGAGGGAGGCTACACCTTC. Its translation is CASSLEGGYTF. The variable domain in full, with the rest retrieved from reference TRBV5-6 and TRBJ1-2, is DAGVTQSPTHLIKTRGQQVTLRCSPKSGHDTVSWYQQALGQGPQFIFQYYEEEERQRGNFPDRFSGHQFPNYSSELNVNALLLGDSALYLCASSLEGGYTFGSGTRLTVV.

This chain uses TRBV6-1 with TRBJ2-2, with 15 bases fitting TRBD2. V shed 2 bases, J shed 6 bases, and the junction held 19 bases outside the gene matches. The CDR3 is made up of 22 amino acids. Germline loops: CDR1 MNHNS, CDR2 SASEGT. The CDR3 region is CASSELDWTSGGAGYLAGELFF. CDR3 nucleotides: TGTGCCAGCAGTGAATTGGACTGGACTAGCGGGGGGGCCGGGTATTTGGCCGGGGAGCTGTTTTTT.

The chain joins TRBV2 to TRBJ1-1; perhaps TRBD1 as D (6 bases). The CDR3 is 13 amino acids. Germline CDR1 and CDR2: SNHLY and FYNNEI. The CDR3 DNA sequence: TGTGCATCAGGGGCAGGGACGGGCACTGAAGCTTTCTTT. The encoded protein is CASGAGTGTEAFF.

This chain links TRBV7-6 with TRBJ2-4; 13 bases are shared with TRBD2. Germline CDR1 and CDR2: SGHVS and FNYEAQ. J gave up 8 bases and V 5 bases, and 0 bases lay outside the gene matches. The CDR3 has 13 amino acids. The CDR3 region has the DNA TGTGCCAGCAGCGGACTAGCGGGGGACATTCAGTACTTC. As protein: CASSGLAGDIQYF. The full variable domain, rest sourced from reference TRBV7-6 and TRBJ2-4, is GAGVSQSPRYKVTKRGQDVALRCDPISGHVSLYWYRQALGQGPEFLTYFNYEAQQDKSGLPNDRFSAERPEGSISTLTIQRTEQRDSAMYRCASSGLAGDIQYFGAGTRLSVL.

CDR3 amino acids: CASRGRRDYGYTF. The CDR3, as DNA: TGTGCCAGTAGGGGCCGCAGGGACTATGGCTACACCTTC. The V call is TRBV19, the J call TRBJ1-2; perhaps TRBD1 as D (5 bases). This CDR3 has 13 amino acids. The V end lost 6 bases, the J end lost 3 bases, and 11 bases lay between the germline ends. Germline-derived CDR1 and CDR2 are LNHDA and SQIVND (reference sequence). Based on the CDR3 plus reference TRBV19 and TRBJ1-2, the full variable domain is DGGITQSPKYLFRKEGQNVTLSCEQNLNHDAMYWYRQDPGQGLRLIYYSQIVNDFQKGDIAEGYSVSREKKESFPLTVTSAQKNPTAFYLCASRGRRDYGYTFGSGTRLTVV.

This chain uses TRBV2 with TRBJ2-5; the D gene is possibly TRBD2 (6 bases). V gave up 9 bases and J gave up 5 bases, with 13 bases separating them. CDR1 SNHLY and CDR2 FYNNEI come from the germline V gene. The CDR3 is 12 amino acids. The CDR3 loop is CASSQEGETQYF. CDR3 nucleotides: TGTGCCAGTTCTCAGGAGGGTGAGACCCAGTACTTC.

In this sample, this clone turned up a few times. V is TRBV9 and J is TRBJ1-3; D may be TRBD1 (6 bases). Germline CDR1 SGDLS, CDR2 YYNGEE. The V end was cut by 4 bases, the J end by 0 bases, with 11 bases between. The CDR3 is 15 amino acids. CDR3 amino acids: CASSSTGNSGNTIYF. The CDR3 nucleotides read TGTGCCAGCAGCTCTACAGGGAACTCTGGAAACACCATATATTTT.

V usage is TRBV4-2 and J usage is TRBJ2-7, with 7 bases that match TRBD1. The germline CDR1 and CDR2 sequences are LGHNA and YNFKEQ. This CDR3 has 15 residues. V trimming: 5 bases; J trimming: 3 bases; junction bases outside the gene matches: 10. The CDR3 DNA reads TGTGCCAGCAGCTCGCCTCCTAGGGGGCACTACGAGCAGTACTTC. Protein sequence: CASSSPPRGHYEQYF.

This clone has a handful of counts. In the same sample, other DNA sequences code for this CDR3. The V gene is TRBV7-9, the J gene TRBJ1-2, with a possible D match to TRBD1 (5 bases). The germline V gene encodes CDR1 SEHNR and CDR2 FQNEAQ (reference sequence). Deletions cut 2 bases from V and 8 bases from J, with 12 bases between. The CDR3 totals 13 residues. The CDR3 DNA follows: TGTGCCAGCAGCTTACAGGGAAGATACGGCTACACCTTC. This gives the protein CASSLQGRYGYTF. Full variable domain (rest looked up from reference TRBV7-9 and TRBJ1-2): DTGVSQNPRHKITKRGQNVTFRCDPISEHNRLYWYRQTLGQGPEFLTYFQNEAQLEKSRLLSDRFSAERPKGSFSTLEIQRTEQGDSAMYLCASSLQGRYGYTFGSGTRLTVV.

The V gene is TRBV6-1, the J gene TRBJ1-1, with D possibly TRBD1 on 5 matching bases. This CDR3 contains 11 residues. V lost 6 bases, J lost 11 bases, and 13 bases lay in between. Germline V gene lookup returns CDR1 MNHNS and CDR2 SASEGT. The CDR3 spells CASSLRVVAFF. Here the CDR3 DNA reads TGTGCCAGCAGCCTCAGGGTTGTCGCTTTCTTT.

This rearrangement joins TRBV2 to TRBJ1-5, with 8 nucleotides matching TRBD1. CDR3 size: 15 residues. Germline CDR1 reads SNHLY; CDR2 reads FYNNEI. Germline trimming cut 4 bases from V and 7 bases from J; bases unmatched to any gene: 9. This CDR3 reads CASSGRRGTGQPQHF. CDR3 sequence (DNA): TGTGCCAGCAGTGGGCGGCGGGGGACAGGCCAGCCCCAGCATTTT. The variable domain in full, completed from reference TRBV2 and TRBJ1-5, reads EPEVTQTPSHQVTQMGQEVILRCVPISNHLYFYWYRQILGQKVEFLVSFYNNEISEKSEIFDDQFSVERPDGSNFTLKIRSTKLEDSAMYFCASSGRRGTGQPQHFGDGTRLSIL.

This clone appeared a few times. This chain connects TRBV5-6 to TRBJ1-5, with D uncertain. The V gene lost 3 bases and the J gene lost 4 bases, with 8 bases spanning the gap. CDR1 is SGHDT and CDR2 is YYEEEE in the germline V gene. The CDR3 is 13 residues long. CDR3 sequence reads: CASSSTPNQPQHF. CDR3 coding DNA: TGTGCCAGCAGCTCGACTCCGAATCAGCCCCAGCATTTT.